The 16 T cell receptor beta chains presented below share a single source sample, sequenced in a study of T cell responses to AZD1222 COVID-19 vaccine. The repertoire was sequenced with immunoSEQ multiplex PCR; TCRdb's copy has only in-frame clones and lacks some. This table has about 210,000 clones, about 95% appearing once. The starting material was peripheral blood, obtained 28 days after the second dose of the MenACWY control vaccine. The receptors come from an adult who received the MenACWY meningococcal vaccine as a control.

The chain links TRBV11-2 to TRBJ1-2, with D perhaps matching TRBD1 (6 bases). With 1 base removed from V and 2 bases from J, the gap between germline ends came to 14 bases. The CDR3 loop spans 16 amino acids. In germline, CDR1 is SGHAT, CDR2 FQNNGV. The CDR3 is CASSLGEGDSNYGYTF. The CDR3 DNA is TGTGCCAGCAGCTTAGGAGAGGGGGATTCCAACTATGGCTACACCTTC. The complete variable domain, with remaining parts taken from reference TRBV11-2 and TRBJ1-2, reads EAGVAQSPRYKIIEKRQSVAFWCNPISGHATLYWYQQILGQGPKLLIQFQNNGVVDDSQLPKDRFSAERLKGVDSTLKIQPAKLEDSAVYLCASSLGEGDSNYGYTFGSGTRLTVV.

The chain employs TRBV30 and TRBJ1-6, with unresolved D. CDR3 length equals 12 residues. Trimming removed 3 bases at V and 8 bases at J, with 8 bases between. Germline CDR1 reads GTSNPN; CDR2 reads SVGIG (reference sequence). CDR3 in amino acids: CAWRVNDSPLHF. The CDR3 DNA follows: TGTGCCTGGAGAGTTAATGATTCACCCCTCCACTTT. The complete variable domain, with remaining parts taken from reference TRBV30 and TRBJ1-6, reads SQTIHQWPATLVQPVGSPLSLECTVEGTSNPNLYWYRQAAGRGLQLLFYSVGIGQISSEVPQNLSASRPQDRQFILSSKKLLLSDSGFYLCAWRVNDSPLHFGNGTRLTVT.

The sample holds a few counts of this clone. This chain connects TRBV7-2 to TRBJ2-7; no definite D call. Germline values: CDR1 SGHTA, CDR2 FQGNSA. Trimming shortened V by 2 bases and J by 2 bases, and 10 bases separated the two germline ends. There are 14 residues in the CDR3. CDR3 sequence reads: CASSLKTLTYEQYF. CDR3 coding DNA: TGTGCCAGCAGCTTAAAAACATTGACCTACGAGCAGTACTTC.

V gene TRBV28 combines with J gene TRBJ2-7; weak D call: TRBD2 (6 bases). CDR3 length: 16 amino acids. The ends were cut back, 7 bases at V and 6 bases at J, with 25 bases in the middle. Germline V gene sequence: CDR1 MDHEN, CDR2 SYDVKM. CDR3 in amino acids: CASTYNRDSPLGEQYF. Written as DNA, the CDR3 is TGTGCCAGCACCTACAACCGGGACTCCCCTTTGGGCGAGCAGTACTTC.

The chain combines TRBV7-9 with TRBJ1-3; TRBD1 is a possible D gene (6 bases). V lost 5 bases to trimming and J lost 1 base, with 15 bases between them. Germline CDR1 and CDR2: SEHNR and FQNEAQ (reference sequence). The CDR3 consists of 16 residues. The CDR3, as DNA: TGTGCCAGCAGCCCCACACAGGGCTGGTCTGGAAACACCATATATTTT. Its translation is CASSPTQGWSGNTIYF.

V and J are TRBV6-1 and TRBJ1-6; D perhaps matches TRBD1 (5 bases). The length of the CDR3 is 14 residues. V gave up 1 base and J gave up 14 bases, with 15 bases separating them. Germline loops: CDR1 MNHNS, CDR2 SASEGT. The CDR3 spells CASSEDRPGGTLHF. The DNA of the CDR3 is TGTGCCAGCAGTGAAGATCGCCCTGGGGGGACCCTCCACTTT.

V gene TRBV9 combines with J gene TRBJ2-1, with 9 positions matching TRBD2. The trim removed 1 base at V and 5 bases at J, leaving 7 bases unmatched. CDR1 and CDR2 from the germline V gene are SGDLS and YYNGEE. The length of the CDR3 is 16 residues. CDR3 coding DNA: TGTGCCAGCAGCGTACTAAGAGTAGCGGGAGACAATGAGCAGTTCTTC. This gives the protein CASSVLRVAGDNEQFF.

In DNA form, the CDR3 reads TGTGCCAGCAGCTTACTTAAACCGGGGCCCGGGAGCACTGAAGCTTTCTTT. This gives the protein CASSLLKPGPGSTEAFF. The J gene is TRBJ1-1, the V gene TRBV7-3; D may be TRBD1 (5 bases). This CDR3 has 17 amino acids. V lost 2 bases and J 4 bases, leaving 20 bases between the germline ends. Looked up from germline, CDR1 is SGHTA and CDR2 is FQGTGA.

The chain uses TRBV29-1 and TRBJ2-1, with D tentatively TRBD2 (6 bases). The CDR3 contains 11 residues. Germline CDR1 and CDR2: SQVTM and ANQGSEA. Trimming left V 6 bases short and J 12 bases short, with 15 bases between. CDR3 sequence: CSVPGAGRQFF. In DNA, the CDR3 is TGCAGCGTCCCGGGCGCCGGGAGGCAGTTCTTC.

The chain is built from TRBV30 and TRBJ1-5, with D maybe TRBD1 (5 bases). Germline V lookup: CDR1 GTSNPN, CDR2 SVGIG (reference sequence). This CDR3 is built from 13 residues. V lost 3 bases and J 5 bases, leaving 11 bases between the germline ends. The CDR3: CAWSNGGDQPQHF. CDR3 nucleotide sequence: TGTGCCTGGAGCAACGGGGGGGATCAGCCCCAGCATTTT.

The gene calls are TRBV9 and TRBJ1-2; TRBD1 matches at 7 bases. Germline V lookup: CDR1 SGDLS, CDR2 YYNGEE. Trimming cost V 6 bases and J 8 bases; bases outside gene matches: 7. The CDR3 contains 12 residues. The CDR3 DNA is TGTGCCAGCACAGACAGGGTAGAAGGCTACACCTTC. Residues: CASTDRVEGYTF.

The CDR3 region has the DNA TGTGCCTGGGGGGATCAGCCCCAGCATTTT. Residues: CAWGDQPQHF. The rearrangement links TRBV30 to TRBJ1-5; D uncertain. The length of the CDR3 is 10 residues. V was trimmed by 5 bases and J by 5 bases, leaving 4 bases between them. The V gene's germline CDR1 is GTSNPN and CDR2 SVGIG (reference sequence).

The genes are TRBV3-1 (or the pseudogene TRBV3-2) and TRBJ2-1, with no clear D. V lost 4 bases, J lost 0 bases, and 19 bases lay in between. The CDR3 totals 18 residues. CDR1 is LGHDT, CDR2 YNNKEL, per germline (reference sequence). The CDR3 bases are TGTGCCAGCAGCCCCCCACTCAAACTCCGTAGCTCCTACAATGAGCAGTTCTTC. It encodes CASSPPLKLRSSYNEQFF.

The chain is built from TRBV21-1 and TRBJ2-2; the table names TRBD1, a call not compared with the DNA. TRBV21-1 is given as a pseudogene. CDR3 size: 13 residues. The CDR3 DNA follows: TGTGCCGGATGGGCCCTTGGGCCCGGGGAGCTGTTTTTT. This translates into CAGWALGPGELFF.

The rearrangement links TRBV3-1 (or the pseudogene TRBV3-2) to TRBJ2-7; D perhaps matches TRBD1 (5 bases). Trimming removed 2 bases at V and 0 bases at J, with 14 bases between. Germline V gene lookup returns CDR1 LGHDT and CDR2 YNNKEL (reference sequence). This CDR3 is 16 amino acids long. Here the CDR3 reads CASSQLRRAPSYEQYF. For the CDR3, the DNA is TGTGCCAGCAGCCAATTGCGCAGGGCACCCTCCTACGAGCAGTACTTC.

In regard to this clone: The same CDR3 arises from other DNA sequences in this sample as well. The genes are TRBV28 and TRBJ2-7; TRBD1 matches 8 bases. Per germline, CDR1 MDHEN and CDR2 SYDVKM. The ends lost 7 bases at V and 2 bases at J; junction bases unmatched: 4. The CDR3 contains 13 residues. The CDR3 DNA follows: TGTGCCAGCACCTCAGGGGGCCCCTACGAGCAGTACTTC. Residues: CASTSGGPYEQYF. Drawing the rest from reference TRBV28 and TRBJ2-7, the complete variable domain is DVKVTQSSRYLVKRTGEKVFLECVQDMDHENMFWYRQDPGLGLRLIYFSYDVKMKEKGDIPEGYSVSREKKERFSLILESASTNQTSMYLCASTSGGPYEQYFGPGTRLTVT.